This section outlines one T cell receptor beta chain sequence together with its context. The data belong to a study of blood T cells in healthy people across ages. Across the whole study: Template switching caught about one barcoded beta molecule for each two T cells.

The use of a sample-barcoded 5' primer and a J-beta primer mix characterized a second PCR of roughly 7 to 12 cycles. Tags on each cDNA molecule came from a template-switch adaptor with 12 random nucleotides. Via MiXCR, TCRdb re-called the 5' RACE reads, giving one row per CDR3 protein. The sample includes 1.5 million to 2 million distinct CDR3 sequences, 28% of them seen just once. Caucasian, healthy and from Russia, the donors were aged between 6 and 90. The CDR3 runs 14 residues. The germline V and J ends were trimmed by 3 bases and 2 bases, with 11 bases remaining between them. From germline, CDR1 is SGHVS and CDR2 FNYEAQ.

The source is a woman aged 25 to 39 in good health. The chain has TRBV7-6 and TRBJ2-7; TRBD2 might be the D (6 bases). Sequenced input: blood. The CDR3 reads CASSLERVAYEQYF. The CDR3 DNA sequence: TGTGCCAGCAGCTTGGAGCGGGTAGCCTACGAGCAGTACTTC. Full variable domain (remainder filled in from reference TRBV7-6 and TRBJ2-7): GAGVSQSPRYKVTKRGQDVALRCDPISGHVSLYWYRQALGQGPEFLTYFNYEAQQDKSGLPNDRFSAERPEGSISTLTIQRTEQRDSAMYRCASSLERVAYEQYFGPGTRLTVT.